One and the same sample provided the 14 T cell receptor beta chains below, sequenced in a study of response to subunit inactivated influenza vaccine. TCRdb redid the calling of the RT-PCR reads with MiXCR, one entry per CDR3 protein. The profile shows 500,000 to 700,000 distinct CDR3 sequences, around 25% of them singletons. The sample was also reused in another study, on T cells expressing NK-cell markers. In that study: The authors generated TCR beta cDNA through 5'RACE template switching with UMIs.

The specimen comprised CD4+ T cells sorted from PBMCs, sampled about 11 days after vaccination. These receptors originate from a man aged 50 or older who received an inactivated influenza vaccine.

This chain links TRBV10-3 with TRBJ2-2, with TRBD2 as a possible D gene (6 bases). Looked up from germline, CDR1 is ENHRY and CDR2 is SYGVKD. The CDR3 totals 15 residues. Trimming took 6 bases from V and 0 from J, leaving 11 bases between them. As DNA, the CDR3 is TGTGCCATCAGGCGTGGGGGGACGAACACCGGGGAGCTGTTTTTT. Protein sequence: CAIRRGGTNTGELFF.

The CDR3 DNA follows: TGTGCCAGCAGTCCGAAACGGTACCAAGAGACCCAGTACTTC. It encodes CASSPKRYQETQYF. The chain recombines TRBV12-3 or TRBV12-4 with TRBJ2-5, with unresolved D. The CDR3 consists of 14 residues. V lost 5 bases and J lost 0, with 10 bases in between.

The rearrangement joins TRBV7-6 to TRBJ1-5; TRBD1 matches at 9 bases. This CDR3 has 14 amino acids. Germline V CDR1 and CDR2: SGHVS, FNYEAQ. The junction had 8 bases not matched to a gene; V was cut back by 5 bases and J by 9 bases. CDR3 amino acids: CASSAGQGWRPQHF. DNA for the CDR3: TGTGCCAGCAGCGCAGGACAGGGGTGGAGGCCCCAGCATTTT.

CDR3 in DNA: TGTACCAGCAGCTTAGTCCCCCTCGGGAACACCGGGGAGCTGTTTTTT. Residues: CTSSLVPLGNTGELFF. The chain combines TRBV7-2 with TRBJ2-2; D unclear. The CDR3 sequence is 16 residues long. V was cut by 1 base and J by 1 base, with 10 bases left in between. Germline V gene sequence: CDR1 SGHTA, CDR2 FQGNSA.

This clonotype was counted a few times. This sequence joins TRBV5-1 and TRBJ2-1; D is unresolved. The CDR3 runs 14 residues. Trimming stripped 0 bases from V and 7 bases from J, with 11 bases between. The germline V gene encodes CDR1 SGHRS and CDR2 YFSETQ. The CDR3 DNA sequence: TGCGCCAGCAGCTTGGGGATGGGTGTTAATGAGCAGTTCTTC. The encoded protein is CASSLGMGVNEQFF.

The chain joins TRBV7-2 to TRBJ2-1; tentatively, D is TRBD2 (7 bases). Trimming pared 1 base from V and 8 bases from J, leaving 15 bases between. The CDR3 length is 15 residues. Per germline, CDR1 SGHTA and CDR2 FQGNSA. Written as DNA, the CDR3 is TGTGCCAGCAGCTTAGAGAGGGGGGGGTTTGATGAGCAGTTCTTC. Translated: CASSLERGGFDEQFF.

In its sample, this clonotype was seen a few times. V gene TRBV4-2 combines with J gene TRBJ1-5; 7 bases map to TRBD1. With 1 base clipped from V and 5 bases from J, the junction kept 8 bases outside the gene matches. The CDR3 sequence is 16 residues long. Germline V CDR1 and CDR2: LGHNA, YNFKEQ. The CDR3 DNA is TGTGCCAGCAGCCAAGTGGGCAGGGGGTCCGATCAGCCCCAGCATTTT. It is translated as CASSQVGRGSDQPQHF.

This clonotype was counted a single time. The chain couples TRBV20-1 to TRBJ2-2; TRBD2 aligns across 12 bases. Germline-derived CDR1 and CDR2 are DFQATT and SNEGSKA (reference sequence). V shed 6 bases, J shed 6 bases, and the junction held 8 bases outside the gene matches. The CDR3 loop spans 15 amino acids. In DNA form, the CDR3 reads TGCAGTGCCACCCCGACTAGCGGGAGCGCCGGGGAGCTGTTTTTT. Translated: CSATPTSGSAGELFF.

The chain links TRBV20-1 to TRBJ2-5; D tentatively reads TRBD1 or TRBD2 (6 bases each). In germline, CDR1 is DFQATT, CDR2 SNEGSKA (reference sequence). The length of the CDR3 is 14 residues. The V end lost 0 bases, the J end lost 4 bases, and 12 bases lay between the germline ends. The chain's CDR3 is CSARDPGAGETQYF. CDR3 coding DNA: TGCAGTGCTAGAGATCCGGGGGCCGGAGAGACCCAGTACTTC.

This clonotype has more than one count but fewer than ten. The chain couples TRBV6-1 to TRBJ2-3, with 11 positions matching TRBD2. The V and J ends lost 6 bases and 2 bases, in that order; junction bases with no gene match: 7. The germline V gene encodes CDR1 MNHNS and CDR2 SASEGT. This CDR3 has 16 amino acids. This chain's CDR3 is CASRFFSGRATDTQYF. The DNA for the CDR3 is TGTGCCAGCAGGTTCTTTAGCGGGAGGGCCACAGATACGCAGTATTTT.

J is TRBJ2-7 and V is TRBV6-2 or TRBV6-3, with 10 positions matching TRBD2. The length of the CDR3 is 17 residues. V lost 8 bases to trimming and J lost 3 bases; unmatched junction nucleotides: 16. Germline V gives CDR1 MNHEY, CDR2 SVGEGT. CDR3 DNA: TGTGCCAGCGCCCGAAAGCTAGCGGGGGAAAGTTTCTACGAGCAGTACTTC. Its protein is CASARKLAGESFYEQYF.

This clonotype was seen more than once but under ten times. The genes are TRBV7-8 and TRBJ2-2, with a tentative D call TRBD2 (6 bases). CDR3 length: 19 residues. Trimming shortened V by 2 bases and J by 2 bases, and 21 bases separated the two germline ends. Germline V gene data show CDR1 as SGHVS and CDR2 as FQNEAQ. The DNA of the CDR3 is TGTGCCAGCAGCTTAAATTTACCGCAAAGGGGAGGTAACACCGGGGAGCTGTTTTTT. It specifies CASSLNLPQRGGNTGELFF.

This clonotype showed up just a few times. CDR3 sequence: CASTNGANVLTF. CDR3 nucleotide sequence: TGTGCCAGCACCAACGGGGCCAACGTCCTGACTTTC. This sequence joins TRBV6-5 and TRBJ2-6; no clear D. Germline CDR1 reads MNHEY; CDR2 reads SVGAGI. V gave up 7 bases and J gave up 4 bases, with 5 bases separating them. The CDR3 is 12 amino acids.

This clonotype has only a few counts. The chain joins TRBV9 to TRBJ2-5; D might be TRBD1 (6 bases). Trimming shortened V by 4 bases and J by 2 bases, and 21 bases separated the two germline ends. CDR1 and CDR2 (germline): SGDLS, YYNGEE. The CDR3 is 17 amino acids. DNA for the CDR3: TGTGCCAGCAGCCCTGGGGTTGGGGGCTCAGGGCAAGAGACCCAGTACTTC. It encodes CASSPGVGGSGQETQYF. Supplemented by reference TRBV9 and TRBJ2-5, the full variable domain reads DSGVTQTPKHLITATGQRVTLRCSPRSGDLSVYWYQQSLDQGLQFLIQYYNGEERAKGNILERFSAQQFPDLHSELNLSSLELGDSALYFCASSPGVGGSGQETQYFGPGTRLLVL.